The sequence of this TCR beta chain was determined in a study of blood T cell repertoires in COVID-19. Study at large: COVID-19 samples from acute and convalescent phases originated in the United States, Italy and Spain. PBMCs, B-cell-depleted T cells, or T cells were the source of the cDNA or gDNA that made up the material.

V was shortened by 0 bases and J by 3 bases, with 8 bases between the two germline ends. The CDR3 is made up of 15 amino acids. Germline CDR1 and CDR2: SEHNR and FQNEAQ (reference sequence). The participants were between roughly 18 and 90 years old and came from 24 US areas. Participant reports of clinical history set cohort assignment. Sequencing used immunoSEQ multiplex PCR; TCRdb keeps in-frame clones, though not all of them. This sample has fewer than 250,000 clones, with approximately 84% found just once. This TCR derives from a woman in her 30s who had recovered from COVID-19. The rearrangement joins TRBV7-9 to TRBJ2-2, with D possibly being TRBD1 (6 bases). Sequencing was done on a sample of PBMCs or T cells enriched from blood (not recorded which). As DNA, the CDR3 is TGTGCCAGCAGCTTAGCGGGGGCCTACACCGGGGAGCTGTTTTTT. Encoded protein: CASSLAGAYTGELFF.